Listed below are T cell receptor beta chains from one sample, sequenced in a study of cytomegalovirus exposure and HLA in healthy donors. Produced via immunoSEQ multiplex PCR; TCRdb's table is partial and in-frame only. The table lists approximately 90,000 clones, approximately 71% of them singletons. The material sequenced was PBMCs. These receptors originate from a man aged 35 to 55 in good health and CMV-seronegative. Both conserved end residues are part of each CDR3. A D gene is named only where the DNA matches it firmly. Some rows mark clone size as missing; the rest say once, few, many or name a class of expanded clone.

len: 13; d_gene: NA; v_gene: TRBV6-5; abundance: NA; j_gene: TRBJ1-2; CDR3nt: TGTGCCAGCAGTTACACTGGGGGCCATGGCTACACCTTC; CDR3aa: CASSYTGGHGYTF
len: 16; d_gene: TRBD1; v_gene: TRBV12-5; abundance: NA; j_gene: TRBJ2-1; CDR3nt: TGTGCTAGTGGTTTGACGACAGGGGGGCTTGGGGATGAGCAGTTCTTC; CDR3aa: CASGLTTGGLGDEQFF
len: 16; d_gene: NA; v_gene: TRBV5-8; abundance: NA; j_gene: TRBJ1-1; CDR3nt: TGTGCCAGCAGCCGACACGGGGGAAACATGAACACTGAAGCTTTCTTT; CDR3aa: CASSRHGGNMNTEAFF
len: 15; d_gene: TRBD1; v_gene: TRBV28; abundance: NA; j_gene: TRBJ1-2; CDR3nt: TGTGCCAGCAACTCCGGGACAGGGGGAATCTATGGCTACACCTTC; CDR3aa: CASNSGTGGIYGYTF
len: 18; d_gene: TRBD1; v_gene: TRBV15; abundance: few; j_gene: TRBJ1-4; CDR3nt: TGTGCCACCAGCAGAGCTGGGACAGGGGGTGAGAGGGGTGAAAAACTGTTTTTT; CDR3aa: CATSRAGTGGERGEKLFF
len: 16; d_gene: TRBD1; v_gene: TRBV5-1; abundance: once; j_gene: TRBJ2-5; CDR3nt: TGCGCCAGCAGCTTGGACGGACAGGGAAAAGGAGAGACCCAGTACTTC; CDR3aa: CASSLDGQGKGETQYF
len: 16; d_gene: TRBD2; v_gene: TRBV5-8; abundance: NA; j_gene: TRBJ2-5; CDR3nt: TGTGCCAGCAGCTTGGGACTAGCGGGGACGATGGGGACCCAGTACTTC; CDR3aa: CASSLGLAGTMGTQYF
len: 17; d_gene: NA; v_gene: TRBV28; abundance: NA; j_gene: TRBJ1-4; CDR3nt: TGTGCCAGCAGACCGCGGAGGGAAGATGCAGCTAATGAAAAACTGTTTTTT; CDR3aa: CASRPRREDAANEKLFF
len: 12; d_gene: TRBD1; v_gene: TRBV6-5; abundance: few; j_gene: TRBJ2-2; CDR3nt: TGTGCCAGCCGTACAGGGGGCGGGGAGCTGTTTTTT; CDR3aa: CASRTGGGELFF
len: 14; d_gene: NA; v_gene: TRBV5-1; abundance: NA; j_gene: TRBJ2-5; CDR3nt: TGCGCCAGCAGCTTGGCCGGTGGTGAGGGGACCCAGTACTTC; CDR3aa: CASSLAGGEGTQYF
len: 13; d_gene: NA; v_gene: TRBV4-2; abundance: NA; j_gene: TRBJ1-6; CDR3nt: TGTGCCAGCAGCCACCTAGGGGCTGGGCCCCTCCACTTT; CDR3aa: CASSHLGAGPLHF
len: 14; d_gene: TRBD1; v_gene: TRBV18; abundance: NA; j_gene: TRBJ1-5; CDR3nt: TGTGCCAGCTCAAAGACAGGGTCTGGTCAGCCCCAGCATTTT; CDR3aa: CASSKTGSGQPQHF
len: 13; d_gene: NA; v_gene: TRBV6-5; abundance: NA; j_gene: TRBJ2-2; CDR3nt: TGTGCCAGCAGGCAGACAGTTACCGGGGAGCTGTTTTTT; CDR3aa: CASRQTVTGELFF
len: 14; d_gene: TRBD1; v_gene: TRBV6-1; abundance: NA; j_gene: TRBJ2-7; CDR3nt: TGTGCCAGCAGATCCGGGACAGGACCGGGGGAGCAGTACTTC; CDR3aa: CASRSGTGPGEQYF
len: 13; d_gene: NA; v_gene: TRBV25-1; abundance: NA; j_gene: TRBJ1-2; CDR3nt: TGTGCCAGCAGGGGGGGTACTAACTATGGCTACACCTTC; CDR3aa: CASRGGTNYGYTF
len: 13; d_gene: NA; v_gene: TRBV11-3; abundance: once; j_gene: TRBJ1-6; CDR3nt: TGTGCCAGCAGCGGTATCCGGGGTTCACCCCTCCACTTT; CDR3aa: CASSGIRGSPLHF
len: 13; d_gene: NA; v_gene: TRBV21-1; abundance: NA; j_gene: TRBJ1-1; CDR3nt: TGTGCCAGCAGCCACCCTATGAACACTGAAGCTTTCTTT; CDR3aa: CASSHPMNTEAFF
len: 17; d_gene: NA; v_gene: TRBV29-1; abundance: NA; j_gene: TRBJ2-3; CDR3nt: TGCAGCGTTGTGTTGATACAAAGACAGTCCCCCACAGATACGCAGTATTTT; CDR3aa: CSVVLIQRQSPTDTQYF
len: 13; d_gene: NA; v_gene: TRBV18; abundance: NA; j_gene: TRBJ1-2; CDR3nt: TGTGCCAGCTCACCCGAGAGGGCGCGGGGCTACACCTTC; CDR3aa: CASSPERARGYTF
len: 12; d_gene: NA; v_gene: TRBV4-1; abundance: NA; j_gene: TRBJ2-3; CDR3nt: TGCGCCAGCAGCCAAGATCTATATACGCAGTATTTT; CDR3aa: CASSQDLYTQYF
len: 14; d_gene: NA; v_gene: TRBV6-4; abundance: NA; j_gene: TRBJ1-1; CDR3nt: TGTGCCAGCAGTGACACGGATAGGGGCACTGAAGCTTTCTTT; CDR3aa: CASSDTDRGTEAFF
len: 14; d_gene: NA; v_gene: TRBV6-5; abundance: NA; j_gene: TRBJ2-2; CDR3nt: TGTGCCAGTTCTCGGGAGAGCTACACCGGGGAGCTGTTTTTT; CDR3aa: CASSRESYTGELFF
len: 17; d_gene: TRBD1; v_gene: TRBV28; abundance: NA; j_gene: TRBJ1-3; CDR3nt: TGTGCCAGCAGTTTTTTCGGGACAGGGGTCTCTGGAAACACCATATATTTT; CDR3aa: CASSFFGTGVSGNTIYF
len: 14; d_gene: NA; v_gene: TRBV5-8; abundance: NA; j_gene: TRBJ2-1; CDR3nt: TGTGCCAGCAGCCAGGACACAAATTACAATGAGCAGTTCTTC; CDR3aa: CASSQDTNYNEQFF
len: 13; d_gene: NA; v_gene: TRBV30; abundance: once; j_gene: TRBJ2-7; CDR3nt: TGTGCCTGGAGTCCGCAGGCCGACTACGAGCAGTACTTC; CDR3aa: CAWSPQADYEQYF
len: 14; d_gene: NA; v_gene: TRBV28; abundance: NA; j_gene: TRBJ1-1; CDR3nt: TGTGCCAGCAGTTCTACAACAGGGAAATATGAAGCTTTCTTT; CDR3aa: CASSSTTGKYEAFF
len: 16; d_gene: NA; v_gene: TRBV5-1; abundance: NA; j_gene: TRBJ2-6; CDR3nt: TGCGCCAGCAGCTTGCTGGCAGGGTCTGGGGCCAACGTCCTGACTTTC; CDR3aa: CASSLLAGSGANVLTF
len: 14; d_gene: TRBD1; v_gene: TRBV2; abundance: NA; j_gene: TRBJ2-7; CDR3nt: TGTGCCAGCAGTATCGACAGGGGAGACCACGAGCAGTACTTC; CDR3aa: CASSIDRGDHEQYF
len: 15; d_gene: NA; v_gene: TRBV15; abundance: few; j_gene: TRBJ2-7; CDR3nt: TGTGCCACCAGCAGTTATATGGGGACTGCCCCCGAGCAGTACTTC; CDR3aa: CATSSYMGTAPEQYF
len: 16; d_gene: TRBD1; v_gene: TRBV27; abundance: NA; j_gene: TRBJ1-1; CDR3nt: TGTGCCAGCAGTTTTTTAAGCGCAGGGGGCAACACTGAAGCTTTCTTT; CDR3aa: CASSFLSAGGNTEAFF
len: 15; d_gene: NA; v_gene: TRBV7-9; abundance: NA; j_gene: TRBJ1-1; CDR3nt: TGTGCCAGCAGCAGGCGGGACGGAGATTTCACTGAAGCTTTCTTT; CDR3aa: CASSRRDGDFTEAFF
len: 15; d_gene: NA; v_gene: TRBV7-2; abundance: once; j_gene: TRBJ1-2; CDR3nt: TGTGCCAGCAGCTTAGAGCAGGGTTTTAACTATGGCTACACCTTC; CDR3aa: CASSLEQGFNYGYTF
len: 15; d_gene: TRBD2; v_gene: TRBV15; abundance: once; j_gene: TRBJ2-3; CDR3nt: TGTGCCACCAGCATTCCGGGACTAGGCACAGATACGCAGTATTTT; CDR3aa: CATSIPGLGTDTQYF
len: 14; d_gene: NA; v_gene: TRBV27; abundance: NA; j_gene: TRBJ2-3; CDR3nt: TGTGCCAGCAGTTTGAGGAAGCTCACAGATACGCAGTATTTT; CDR3aa: CASSLRKLTDTQYF
len: 15; d_gene: NA; v_gene: TRBV4-1; abundance: NA; j_gene: TRBJ1-5; CDR3nt: TGCGCCAGCAGCCAGGCTCCCCCCGGGGATCAGCCCCAGCATTTT; CDR3aa: CASSQAPPGDQPQHF
len: 14; d_gene: NA; v_gene: TRBV7-8; abundance: NA; j_gene: TRBJ1-6; CDR3nt: TGTGCCAGCAGCTTAAAAGGGGATAATTCACCCCTCCACTTT; CDR3aa: CASSLKGDNSPLHF
len: 15; d_gene: TRBD1; v_gene: TRBV5-8; abundance: once; j_gene: TRBJ1-1; CDR3nt: TGTGCCAGCAGCTTGGATACAGGGGGTCTGACTGAAGCTTTCTTT; CDR3aa: CASSLDTGGLTEAFF
len: 14; d_gene: NA; v_gene: TRBV6-1; abundance: NA; j_gene: TRBJ1-1; CDR3nt: TGTGCCAGCAGTGAAACCGGGGGAGGCACTGAAGCTTTCTTT; CDR3aa: CASSETGGGTEAFF
len: 15; d_gene: TRBD2; v_gene: TRBV27; abundance: NA; j_gene: TRBJ2-4; CDR3nt: TGTGCCAGCAGTCCCAGGACTAGCGGGAGTAACATTCAGTACTTC; CDR3aa: CASSPRTSGSNIQYF
len: 15; d_gene: NA; v_gene: TRBV4-1; abundance: NA; j_gene: TRBJ2-3; CDR3nt: TGCGCCAGCAGCCGGGGAGTTGCGAGTGCAGATACGCAGTATTTT; CDR3aa: CASSRGVASADTQYF
len: 15; d_gene: NA; v_gene: TRBV7-2; abundance: NA; j_gene: TRBJ1-5; CDR3nt: TGTGCCAGCAGCTTAGGACAGATTAGCAATCAGCCCCAGCATTTT; CDR3aa: CASSLGQISNQPQHF
len: 13; d_gene: TRBD1; v_gene: TRBV2; abundance: NA; j_gene: TRBJ1-5; CDR3nt: TGTGCCAGCAGTGTTACGACAGGGGGTGCCCAGCATTTT; CDR3aa: CASSVTTGGAQHF
len: 16; d_gene: NA; v_gene: TRBV5-1; abundance: NA; j_gene: TRBJ1-1; CDR3nt: TGCGCCAGCAGCTTGGGGACGGGAGTTGGGGACACTGAAGCTTTCTTT; CDR3aa: CASSLGTGVGDTEAFF
len: 14; d_gene: NA; v_gene: TRBV9; abundance: few; j_gene: TRBJ1-1; CDR3nt: TGTGCCAGCAGCGGGGTAAGGGGGAACACTGAAGCTTTCTTT; CDR3aa: CASSGVRGNTEAFF
len: 11; d_gene: NA; v_gene: TRBV6-6; abundance: NA; j_gene: TRBJ2-3; CDR3nt: TGTGCCAGCACCCCTAGGGATACGCAGTATTTT; CDR3aa: CASTPRDTQYF
len: 13; d_gene: NA; v_gene: TRBV6-5; abundance: few; j_gene: TRBJ1-1; CDR3nt: TGTGCCAGCAGTTACTCCCCCATTACTGAAGCTTTCTTT; CDR3aa: CASSYSPITEAFF
len: 17; d_gene: NA; v_gene: TRBV9; abundance: NA; j_gene: TRBJ2-1; CDR3nt: TGTGCCAGCAGCCGTAGGGGTTCGGGAGTAGGATCCCTTGAGCAGTTCTTC; CDR3aa: CASSRRGSGVGSLEQFF
len: 15; d_gene: TRBD2; v_gene: TRBV4-2; abundance: NA; j_gene: TRBJ2-7; CDR3nt: TGTGCCAGCAGCCAAGATGCGGGAGATTGGGGCGAGCAGTACTTC; CDR3aa: CASSQDAGDWGEQYF
len: 16; d_gene: NA; v_gene: TRBV27; abundance: NA; j_gene: TRBJ1-5; CDR3nt: TGTGCCAGCAGTCCAAGACAGGCTACCGGCAATCAGCCCCAGCATTTT; CDR3aa: CASSPRQATGNQPQHF